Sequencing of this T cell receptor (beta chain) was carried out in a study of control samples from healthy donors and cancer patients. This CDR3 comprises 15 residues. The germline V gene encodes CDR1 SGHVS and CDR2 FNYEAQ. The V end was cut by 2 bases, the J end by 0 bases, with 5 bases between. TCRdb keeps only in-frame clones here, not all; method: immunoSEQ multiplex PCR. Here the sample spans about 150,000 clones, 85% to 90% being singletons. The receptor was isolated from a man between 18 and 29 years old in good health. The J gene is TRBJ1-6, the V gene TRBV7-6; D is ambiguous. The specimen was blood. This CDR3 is CASSLSHSYNSPLHF. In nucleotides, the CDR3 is TGTGCCAGCAGCTTATCCCACTCCTATAATTCACCCCTCCACTTT.